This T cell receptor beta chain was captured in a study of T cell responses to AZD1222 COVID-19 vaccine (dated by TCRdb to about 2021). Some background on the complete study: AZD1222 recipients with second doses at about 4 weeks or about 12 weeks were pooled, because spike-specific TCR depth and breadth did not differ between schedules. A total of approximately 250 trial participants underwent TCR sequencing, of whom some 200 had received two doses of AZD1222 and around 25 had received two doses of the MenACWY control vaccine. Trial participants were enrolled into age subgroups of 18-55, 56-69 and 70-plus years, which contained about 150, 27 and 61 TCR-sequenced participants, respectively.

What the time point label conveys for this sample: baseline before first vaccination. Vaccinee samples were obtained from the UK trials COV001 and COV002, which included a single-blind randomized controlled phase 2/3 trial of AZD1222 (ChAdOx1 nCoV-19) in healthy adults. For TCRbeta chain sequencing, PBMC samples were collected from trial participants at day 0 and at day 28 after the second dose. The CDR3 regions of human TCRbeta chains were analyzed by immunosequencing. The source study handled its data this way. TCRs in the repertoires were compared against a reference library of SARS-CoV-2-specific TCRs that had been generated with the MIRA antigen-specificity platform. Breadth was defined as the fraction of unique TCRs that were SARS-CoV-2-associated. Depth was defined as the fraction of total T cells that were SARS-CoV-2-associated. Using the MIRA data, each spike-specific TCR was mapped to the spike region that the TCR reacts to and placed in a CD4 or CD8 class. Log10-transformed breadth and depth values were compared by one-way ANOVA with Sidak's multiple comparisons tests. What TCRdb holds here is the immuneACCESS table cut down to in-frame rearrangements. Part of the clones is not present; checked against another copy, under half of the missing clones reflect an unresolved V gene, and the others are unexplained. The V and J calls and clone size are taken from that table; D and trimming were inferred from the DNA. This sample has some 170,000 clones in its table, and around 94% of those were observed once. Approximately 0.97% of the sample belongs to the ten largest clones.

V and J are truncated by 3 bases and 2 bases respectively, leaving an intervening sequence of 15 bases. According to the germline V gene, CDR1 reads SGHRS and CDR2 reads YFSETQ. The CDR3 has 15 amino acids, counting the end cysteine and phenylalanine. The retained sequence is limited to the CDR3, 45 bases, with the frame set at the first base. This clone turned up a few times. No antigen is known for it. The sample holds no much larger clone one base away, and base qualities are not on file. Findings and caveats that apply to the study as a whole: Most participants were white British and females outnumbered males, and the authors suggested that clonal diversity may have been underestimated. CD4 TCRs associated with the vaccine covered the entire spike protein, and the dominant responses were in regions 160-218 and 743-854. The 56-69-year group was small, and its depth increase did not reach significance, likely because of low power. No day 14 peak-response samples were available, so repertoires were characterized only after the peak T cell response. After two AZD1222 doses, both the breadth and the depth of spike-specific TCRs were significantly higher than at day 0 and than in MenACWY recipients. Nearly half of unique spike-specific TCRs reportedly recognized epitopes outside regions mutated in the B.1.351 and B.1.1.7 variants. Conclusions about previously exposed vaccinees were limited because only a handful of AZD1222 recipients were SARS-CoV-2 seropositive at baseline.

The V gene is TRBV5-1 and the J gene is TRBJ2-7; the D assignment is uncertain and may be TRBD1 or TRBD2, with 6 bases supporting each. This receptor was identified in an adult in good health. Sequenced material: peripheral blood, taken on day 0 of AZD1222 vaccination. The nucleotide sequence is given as TGCGCCAGCAGCTCCCTATCGGGGGCCACCTACGAGCAGTACTTC. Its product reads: CASSSLSGATYEQYF. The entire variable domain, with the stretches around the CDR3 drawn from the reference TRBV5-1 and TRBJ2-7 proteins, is KAGVTQTPRYLIKTRGQQVTLSCSPISGHRSVSWYQQTPGQGLQFLFEYFSETQRNKGNFPGRFSGRQFSNSRSEMNVSTLELGDSALYLCASSSLSGATYEQYFGPGTRLTVT.